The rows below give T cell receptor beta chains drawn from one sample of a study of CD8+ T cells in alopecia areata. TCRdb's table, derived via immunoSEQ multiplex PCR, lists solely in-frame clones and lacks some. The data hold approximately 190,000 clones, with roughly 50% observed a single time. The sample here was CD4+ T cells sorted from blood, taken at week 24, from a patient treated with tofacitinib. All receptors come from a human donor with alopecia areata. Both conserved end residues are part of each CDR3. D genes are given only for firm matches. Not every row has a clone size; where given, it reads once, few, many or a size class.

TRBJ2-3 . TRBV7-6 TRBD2 TGTGCCAGCAGCTTAGGGGAGGGGTTCCGAGCAGATACGCAGTATTTT CASSLGEGFRADTQYF
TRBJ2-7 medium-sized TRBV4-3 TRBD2 TGCGCCAGCAGCCAAGCTCTCCCACAAAAACTAGCGGGGGCCTACGAGCAGTACTTC CASSQALPQKLAGAYEQYF
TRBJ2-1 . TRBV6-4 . TGTGCCAGCAGTGCGGATGCCGGGTCCTACAATGAGCAGTTCTTC CASSADAGSYNEQFF
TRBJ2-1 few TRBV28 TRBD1 TGTGCCAGCAGCCCGCCCGGGACAGGGGTCAATGAGCAGTTCTTC CASSPPGTGVNEQFF
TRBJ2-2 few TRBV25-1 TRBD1 TGTGCCAGCAGTGCGCCGACAGGGTGGGGCACCGGGGAGCTGTTTTTT CASSAPTGWGTGELFF
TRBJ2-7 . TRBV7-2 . TGTGCCAGCAGCCCAGTCGGCCCTTCCTACGAGCAGTACTTC CASSPVGPSYEQYF
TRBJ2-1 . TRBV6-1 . TGTGCCACCAGAAGCTCCTACAATGAGCAGTTCTTC CATRSSYNEQFF
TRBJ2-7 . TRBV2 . TGTGCCAGCAGTGAGCCAGGGAAATACGAGCAGTACTTC CASSEPGKYEQYF
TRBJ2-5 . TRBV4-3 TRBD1 TGCGCCAGCAGCCAGGACACAGGGGGATCAGAGACCCAGTACTTC CASSQDTGGSETQYF
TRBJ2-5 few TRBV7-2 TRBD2 TGTGCCAGCAGCTCCACTAGCGGGAAAGAGACCCAGTACTTC CASSSTSGKETQYF
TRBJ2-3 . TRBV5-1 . TGCGCCAGCAGCTTGGTCCTAGGGGTCAGCGCAGATACGCAGTATTTT CASSLVLGVSADTQYF
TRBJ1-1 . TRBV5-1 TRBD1 TGCGCCAGCACGCGGGACAGTGGGAACACTGAAGCTTTCTTT CASTRDSGNTEAFF
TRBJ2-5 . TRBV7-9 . TGTGCCAGCAGCTTAGTGTTCCAGACAGTTCAAGAGACCCAGTACTTC CASSLVFQTVQETQYF
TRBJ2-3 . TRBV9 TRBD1 TGTGCCAGCAGCCCCACAGGGGAAGCAGATACGCAGTATTTT CASSPTGEADTQYF
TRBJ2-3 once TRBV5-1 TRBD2 TGCGCCAGCAGCTTGGATCTAGCGGGGGGGTACACAGATACGCAGTATTTT CASSLDLAGGYTDTQYF
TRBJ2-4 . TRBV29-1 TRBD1 TGCAGCGTGGGTCACCCGGGACAGGGTCGTAACATTCAGTACTTC CSVGHPGQGRNIQYF
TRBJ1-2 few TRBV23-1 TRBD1 TGCGCCAGCAGCCGGACAGGGTTCGACTATGGCTACACCTTC CASSRTGFDYGYTF
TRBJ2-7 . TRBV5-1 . TGCGCCAGCAGCACCGGACAGTCTTATGGCGAGCAGTACTTC CASSTGQSYGEQYF
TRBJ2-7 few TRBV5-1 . TGCGCCAGCAGCTTGGCCGGAGATAACGAGCAGTACTTC CASSLAGDNEQYF
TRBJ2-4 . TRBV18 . TGTGCCAGCTCACCACCGGGGCAGTTAGCCAAAAACATTCAGTACTTC CASSPPGQLAKNIQYF
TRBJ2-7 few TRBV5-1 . TGCGCCAGCAGCTCCGGACGGGAGCAGTACTTC CASSSGREQYF
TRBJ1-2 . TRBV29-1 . TGCAGCGTTGACGCAGATGGCCATGGCTACACCTTC CSVDADGHGYTF
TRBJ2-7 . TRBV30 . TGTGCCCACGGGGCAGGACTCTCCTACGAGCAGTACTTC CAHGAGLSYEQYF
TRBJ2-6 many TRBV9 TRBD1 TGTGCCAGCAGCCTACAGGGGGAGAGCTCTGGGGCCAACGTCCTGACTTTC CASSLQGESSGANVLTF
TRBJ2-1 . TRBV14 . TGTGCCAGCAGCCAAGATTGGTGGCAGGGGGGAATCAATGAGCAGTTCTTC CASSQDWWQGGINEQFF
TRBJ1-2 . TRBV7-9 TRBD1 TGTGCCAGCAGCTTGCCCGGGACAGCTAACTATGGCTACACCTTC CASSLPGTANYGYTF
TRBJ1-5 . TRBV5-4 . TGTGCCAGCAGCTTGGGGGGGGAGCGCAATCAGCCCCAGCATTTT CASSLGGERNQPQHF
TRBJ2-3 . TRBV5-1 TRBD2 TGCGCCAGCAGCACGGGACTAGGTTTTCACACTGATACGCAGTATTTT CASSTGLGFHTDTQYF
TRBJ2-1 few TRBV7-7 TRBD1 TGTGCCAGCAGCTTCGGACAGGGACCCCACAATGAGCAGTTCTTC CASSFGQGPHNEQFF
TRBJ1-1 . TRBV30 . TGTGCCTGGAGTGTACATCGGCTCAACATGAACACTGAAGCTTTCTTT CAWSVHRLNMNTEAFF
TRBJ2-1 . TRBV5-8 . TGTGCCAGCAGCTTTTACAATGAGCAGTTCTTC CASSFYNEQFF
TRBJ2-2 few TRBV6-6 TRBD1 TGTGCCAGCAGTTACTCTGGACAGGGGGACACCGGGGAGCTGTTTTTT CASSYSGQGDTGELFF
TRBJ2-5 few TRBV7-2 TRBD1 TGTGCCAGCAGCCAGGGGGCAGGGGAGACCCAGTACTTC CASSQGAGETQYF
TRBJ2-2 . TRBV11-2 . TGTGCCAGCAGCCAAGCGTACGGAACCGGGGAGCTGTTTTTT CASSQAYGTGELFF
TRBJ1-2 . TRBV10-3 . TGTGCCATCAGTGAATCGACCCGGGCCACCGTCTATGGCTACACCTTC CAISESTRATVYGYTF
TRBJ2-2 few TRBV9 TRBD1 TGTGCCAGCAGCGTAGGGGACAGACAAACCGGGGAGCTGTTTTTT CASSVGDRQTGELFF
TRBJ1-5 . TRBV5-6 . TGTGCCAGCAGCGGGGGCCCTGAGTGGGGCCAGCCCCAGCATTTT CASSGGPEWGQPQHF
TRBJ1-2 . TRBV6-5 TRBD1 TGTGCCAGCAGCCGGACAGGGGGGGCCTATGGCTACACCTTC CASSRTGGAYGYTF
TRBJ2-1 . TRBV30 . TGTGCCTGGAGCGCTAGCTCCTACAATGAGCAGTTCTTC CAWSASSYNEQFF
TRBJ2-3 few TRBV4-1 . TGCGCCAGCAGCCAAGCCGCACAGGCTGACTTCACAGATACGCAGTATTTT CASSQAAQADFTDTQYF
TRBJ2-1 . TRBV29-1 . TGCAGCGTTGAGAGAGGGACCTCCTACAATGAGCAGTTCTTC CSVERGTSYNEQFF
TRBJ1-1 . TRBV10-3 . TGTGCCATCAGTGACAGGGACATGAACACTGAAGCTTTCTTT CAISDRDMNTEAFF
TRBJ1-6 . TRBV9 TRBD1 TGTGCCAGCAGCGTCAGGGGGGATTCACCCCTCCACTTT CASSVRGDSPLHF
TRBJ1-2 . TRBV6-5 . TGTGCCAGCAGTTATGGGGGGGGCTACACCTTC CASSYGGGYTF
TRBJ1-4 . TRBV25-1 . TGTGCCAGCAGTGACCCTGGCGGGGTTGGTGAAAAACTGTTTTTT CASSDPGGVGEKLFF
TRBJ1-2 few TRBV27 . TGTGCCAGCAGCTTGCAACCTGGCGGTGGCTACACCTTC CASSLQPGGGYTF
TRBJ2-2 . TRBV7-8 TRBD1 TGTGCCAGCAGGGACAGGGGTTTAACCGGGGAGCTGTTTTTT CASRDRGLTGELFF
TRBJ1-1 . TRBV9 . TGTGCCAGCAGCGTAGGACAGCATAACACTGAAGCTTTCTTT CASSVGQHNTEAFF
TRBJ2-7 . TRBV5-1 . TGCGCCAGCAGCGCATCCGGGACGGCCTACGAGCAGTACTTC CASSASGTAYEQYF
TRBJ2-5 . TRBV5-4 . TGTGCCAGCAGCTTGGAGGGCGCTCCAACCAGGGGGACCCAGTACTTC CASSLEGAPTRGTQYF
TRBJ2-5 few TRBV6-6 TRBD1 TGTGCCAGCAGTTACCCCGACAGGGGCCAAGAGACCCAGTACTTC CASSYPDRGQETQYF
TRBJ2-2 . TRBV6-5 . TGTGCCAGCAATCGCTTAGGGGACACCGGGGAGCTGTTTTTT CASNRLGDTGELFF
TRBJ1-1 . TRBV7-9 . TGTGCCAGCAGCTTAGGGGCAAGTTCGGGCACTGAAGCTTTCTTT CASSLGASSGTEAFF